Listed below are T cell receptor beta chains from one sample, sequenced in a study of blood T cell repertoires in COVID-19. Data came from immunoSEQ multiplex PCR; TCRdb stores just in-frame clones and leaves some out. The sample has about 130,000 clones, roughly 90% seen once. The material sequenced was peripheral blood. All receptors come from a man aged 55 to 70 with COVID-19, enrolled during active disease. The CDR3 runs from the conserved cysteine through the conserved F or W. Fields, in order: J gene, V gene, D gene, clone size, CDR3 DNA, CDR3 protein. D genes are given only for firm matches. Clone size appears in some rows only: once, few, many, or a class for an expanded clone.

J: TRBJ1-1; V: TRBV4-3; D: .; size: .; DNA: TGCGCCAGCAGCCAAGATTGGGCAGGAATGAACACTGAAGCTTTCTTT; CDR3: CASSQDWAGMNTEAFF
J: TRBJ1-2; V: TRBV5-1; D: TRBD1; size: .; DNA: TGCGCCAGCAGCTTGGAAGGGACAGACCGAAACTATGGCTACACCTTC; CDR3: CASSLEGTDRNYGYTF
J: TRBJ1-3; V: TRBV11-2; D: .; size: .; DNA: TGTGCCAGCACCCACAGGGCGCCCAACTCTGGAAACACCATATATTTT; CDR3: CASTHRAPNSGNTIYF
J: TRBJ2-1; V: TRBV29-1; D: TRBD2; size: .; DNA: TGCAGCGTCTTGACTAGCGGGAGGGGCTCCTACAATGAGCAGTTCTTC; CDR3: CSVLTSGRGSYNEQFF
J: TRBJ1-5; V: TRBV5-1; D: TRBD1; size: .; DNA: TGCGCCAGCAGCATTGGGACAGGGGAACAGCCCCAGCATTTT; CDR3: CASSIGTGEQPQHF
J: TRBJ2-1; V: TRBV4-1; D: TRBD2; size: .; DNA: TGCGCCAGCAGCCAAGAGCGGCTAGCGGGAGACCATGAGCAGTTCTTC; CDR3: CASSQERLAGDHEQFF
J: TRBJ1-2; V: TRBV2; D: TRBD1; size: .; DNA: TGTGCCAGCAGTCCGGGACAGGCATATGGCTACACCTTC; CDR3: CASSPGQAYGYTF
J: TRBJ2-2; V: TRBV4-1; D: TRBD2; size: .; DNA: TGCGCCAGCAGTCGACTAGCGGGAACCGGGGAGCTGTTTTTT; CDR3: CASSRLAGTGELFF
J: TRBJ2-7; V: TRBV24-1; D: .; size: .; DNA: TGTGCCACCAGTGCCATGAGGGGGTGGTACTACTACGAGCAGTACTTC; CDR3: CATSAMRGWYYYEQYF
J: TRBJ2-2; V: TRBV6-5; D: .; size: once; DNA: TGTGCCAGCACTTCTCCCTACGCGAACACCGGGGAGCTGTTTTTT; CDR3: CASTSPYANTGELFF
J: TRBJ1-5; V: TRBV18; D: TRBD1; size: once; DNA: TGTGCCAGCTCACCTGGACAGGGGGGTCAGCCCCAGCATTTT; CDR3: CASSPGQGGQPQHF
J: TRBJ2-7; V: TRBV5-1; D: .; size: .; DNA: TGCGCCAGCTCATCCGTGGAGGGGAGCTCCTACGAGCAGTACTTC; CDR3: CASSSVEGSSYEQYF
J: TRBJ1-2; V: TRBV5-5; D: .; size: .; DNA: TGTGCCAGCAGCACGACAGCCAACTATGGCTACACCTTC; CDR3: CASSTTANYGYTF
J: TRBJ1-5; V: TRBV7-8; D: .; size: .; DNA: TGTGCCAGCAGCTTCGCCGGGCCTCCAGGGCAGCCCCAGCATTTT; CDR3: CASSFAGPPGQPQHF
J: TRBJ2-2; V: TRBV5-4; D: TRBD2; size: .; DNA: TGTGCCAGCAGCACAGGGCGGGGGGCGAGGACCGGGGAGCTGTTTTTT; CDR3: CASSTGRGARTGELFF
J: TRBJ2-3; V: TRBV4-3; D: TRBD1; size: .; DNA: TGCGCCAGCAGCCCGGACAGGGCCGGCACAGATACGCAGTATTTT; CDR3: CASSPDRAGTDTQYF
J: TRBJ1-5; V: TRBV6-2/TRBV6-3; D: .; size: .; DNA: TGTGCCAGCAGTTACTCGGCCCAGAGGAGCAATCAGCCCCAGCATTTT; CDR3: CASSYSAQRSNQPQHF
J: TRBJ2-3; V: TRBV19; D: TRBD1; size: .; DNA: TGTGCCTCAAGACGGGCGGGGACAGGGGACACAGATACGCAGTATTTT; CDR3: CASRRAGTGDTDTQYF
J: TRBJ1-1; V: TRBV6-5; D: TRBD1; size: .; DNA: TGTGCCAGCAGTTTTTTTGGACAGGGGACTGAAGCTTTCTTT; CDR3: CASSFFGQGTEAFF
J: TRBJ2-5; V: TRBV5-4; D: TRBD1; size: .; DNA: TGTGCCAGCAGCTCATGGTTGGACAGGGCCCAAGAGACCCAGTACTTC; CDR3: CASSSWLDRAQETQYF
J: TRBJ2-2; V: TRBV9; D: .; size: .; DNA: TGTGCCAGCAGTGGGAGAAACGCGAACACCGGGGAGCTGTTTTTT; CDR3: CASSGRNANTGELFF
J: TRBJ2-7; V: TRBV19; D: .; size: once; DNA: TGTGCCAGTAGTATAGATCTGGGCACCTCGAGCTCCTACGAGCAGTACTTC; CDR3: CASSIDLGTSSSYEQYF
J: TRBJ2-3; V: TRBV4-1; D: TRBD2; size: few; DNA: TGCGCCAGCAGCCAAAGAGCGGGAGGGACAGATACGCAGTATTTT; CDR3: CASSQRAGGTDTQYF
J: TRBJ2-2; V: TRBV6-2/TRBV6-3; D: TRBD2; size: .; DNA: TGTGCCAGCAGTTTCCTAGCGGGAGGACCGAACACCGGGGAGCTGTTTTTT; CDR3: CASSFLAGGPNTGELFF
J: TRBJ2-1; V: TRBV5-8; D: TRBD2; size: .; DNA: TGTGCCAGCAGACCTACTAGCGGGAGTTGGTCCTCCTACAATGAGCAGTTCTTC; CDR3: CASRPTSGSWSSYNEQFF
J: TRBJ2-7; V: TRBV7-7; D: TRBD1; size: .; DNA: TGTGCCAGCAGCTTAGAAGCCGGACAGGCCCCGGGGGAGCAGTACTTC; CDR3: CASSLEAGQAPGEQYF
J: TRBJ2-7; V: TRBV30; D: .; size: .; DNA: TGTGCCTGGAGTTTAGCCCACTACGAGCAGTACTTC; CDR3: CAWSLAHYEQYF
J: TRBJ1-4; V: TRBV2; D: TRBD1; size: .; DNA: TGTGCCAGCAGCAAAGGGGGCTTGGCTAATGAAAAACTGTTTTTT; CDR3: CASSKGGLANEKLFF
J: TRBJ1-5; V: TRBV28; D: TRBD1; size: .; DNA: TGTGCCAGCAGTTTAGCTCCCCAGGACAGGGATGAACAGCCCCAGCATTTT; CDR3: CASSLAPQDRDEQPQHF
J: TRBJ2-1; V: TRBV19; D: TRBD2; size: few; DNA: TGTGCCAGTAGCCGAGGGGGACTAGCGGGACGGAATGAGCAGTTCTTC; CDR3: CASSRGGLAGRNEQFF
J: TRBJ2-1; V: TRBV10-3; D: TRBD2; size: .; DNA: TGTGCCATCAGTCCCGGGACTAGCGGGAATAGTGAGCAGTTCTTC; CDR3: CAISPGTSGNSEQFF
J: TRBJ1-1; V: TRBV10-3; D: .; size: once; DNA: TGTGCCATCAGTGATCCGGGACAGAACACTGAAGCTTTCTTT; CDR3: CAISDPGQNTEAFF
J: TRBJ2-7; V: TRBV21-1; D: .; size: .; DNA: TGTGCCAGCAGCAAAGTTCAAGGGAGGTACTACGAGCAGTACTTC; CDR3: CASSKVQGRYYEQYF
J: TRBJ1-3; V: TRBV5-8; D: .; size: .; DNA: TGTGCCAGCAGCTCTCGTATAACAGGAAACACCATATATTTT; CDR3: CASSSRITGNTIYF
J: TRBJ1-1; V: TRBV6-5; D: TRBD1; size: once; DNA: TGTGCCAGCAGTCCAGGGGGGCACACTGAAGCTTTCTTT; CDR3: CASSPGGHTEAFF
J: TRBJ2-1; V: TRBV5-1; D: .; size: .; DNA: TGCGCCAGCAGCTTTAGGGGAGGTGTGGATGAGCAGTTCTTC; CDR3: CASSFRGGVDEQFF
J: TRBJ2-5; V: TRBV21-1; D: .; size: .; DNA: TGTGCCAGCAGCCAAGAGGGGAAGCAGCTGGGTTGTTCGGAGACCCAGTACTTC; CDR3: CASSQEGKQLGCSETQYF
J: TRBJ2-1; V: TRBV15; D: TRBD2; size: .; DNA: TGTGCCACCAGCAGAGACCGACGGGAGGGTTCTTACAATGAGCAGTTCTTC; CDR3: CATSRDRREGSYNEQFF
J: TRBJ2-1; V: TRBV5-1; D: TRBD1; size: .; DNA: TGCGCCAGCAGCCTTGGGACAGGGGGCGGATTCAAGAATGAGCAGTTCTTC; CDR3: CASSLGTGGGFKNEQFF
J: TRBJ2-1; V: TRBV9; D: .; size: once; DNA: TGTGCCAGCAGCCCCGAGGAGCGTGAGCAGTTCTTC; CDR3: CASSPEEREQFF
J: TRBJ2-3; V: TRBV11-2; D: .; size: .; DNA: TGTGCCAGCAGCCCGTGGACAGCTGCAGATACGCAGTATTTT; CDR3: CASSPWTAADTQYF
J: TRBJ2-1; V: TRBV4-1; D: TRBD1; size: .; DNA: TGCGCCAGCAGCCAAGAGGGACAGGGGAAGACCTACAATGAGCAGTTCTTC; CDR3: CASSQEGQGKTYNEQFF
J: TRBJ2-4; V: TRBV7-9; D: TRBD2; size: .; DNA: TGTGCCAGCAGCCCGGGACTAGCGGAGGTAGCCAAAAACATTCAGTACTTC; CDR3: CASSPGLAEVAKNIQYF